These T cell receptor beta chains were read from a single sample in a study of regulatory T cells in long-lasting Graves disease. In TCRdb, the multiplex PCR reads were re-called with MiXCR into one record per CDR3 protein. This table has about 290,000 distinct CDR3 sequences, 22% appearing once. The sequencing here drew on peripheral blood mononuclear cells (PBMCs), taken when the disease was refractory, from a patient treated with antithyroid drugs. The receptors come from a female donor with Graves disease. The CDR3 runs from the conserved cysteine through the conserved F or W. D genes are given only for firm matches. A row's size may be missing; if present it is once, few, many or a size class.

V: TRBV5-6; J: TRBJ1-6; D: TRBD1; size: .; CDR3: CATSTGVSSPLHF; DNA: TGTGCCACCTCAACAGGGGTGAGCTCACCCCTCCACTTT
V: TRBV20-1; J: TRBJ2-7; D: .; size: few; CDR3: CSASHDPYEQYF; DNA: TGCAGTGCTAGTCACGATCCGTACGAGCAGTACTTC
V: TRBV7-9; J: TRBJ1-1; D: .; size: .; CDR3: CASSFITEAFF; DNA: TGTGCCAGCAGCTTTATCACTGAAGCTTTCTTT
V: TRBV6-5; J: TRBJ1-1; D: .; size: many; CDR3: CASSYSSSPGVHTEAFF; DNA: TGTGCCAGCAGTTACTCCTCATCGCCAGGGGTCCACACTGAAGCTTTCTTT
V: TRBV24-1; J: TRBJ2-5; D: .; size: many; CDR3: CATSEGSQETQYF; DNA: TGTGCCACCAGTGAAGGCAGCCAAGAGACCCAGTACTTC
V: TRBV7-2; J: TRBJ2-2; D: .; size: few; CDR3: CASSLMHTGELFF; DNA: TGTGCCAGCAGCTTAATGCACACCGGGGAGCTGTTTTTT
V: TRBV7-9; J: TRBJ2-7; D: TRBD2; size: few; CDR3: CASSPRSRLAGWNTYEQYF; DNA: TGTGCCAGCAGCCCACGGTCTAGGCTAGCGGGATGGAATACCTACGAGCAGTACTTC
V: TRBV12-3/TRBV12-4; J: TRBJ2-1; D: .; size: few; CDR3: CASSFGRGEGSGREQFF; DNA: TGTGCCAGCAGTTTCGGGCGCGGGGAAGGGTCTGGGCGTGAGCAGTTCTTC
V: TRBV2; J: TRBJ2-3; D: .; size: .; CDR3: CASSEVTFADTQYF; DNA: TGTGCCAGCAGTGAAGTGACCTTCGCGGATACGCAGTATTTT
V: TRBV13; J: TRBJ1-1; D: .; size: few; CDR3: CASSTRQEPNTEAFF; DNA: TGTGCCAGCAGCACCCGACAGGAACCGAACACTGAAGCTTTCTTT
V: TRBV24-1; J: TRBJ1-1; D: .; size: many; CDR3: CATSDLRDAAFF; DNA: TGTGCCACCAGTGATTTACGAGACGCAGCTTTCTTT
V: TRBV18; J: TRBJ1-1; D: TRBD1; size: few; CDR3: CASSRGQDRNTEAFF; DNA: TGTGCCAGCTCACGTGGACAGGACCGGAACACTGAAGCTTTCTTT
V: TRBV15; J: TRBJ1-4; D: TRBD1; size: few; CDR3: CATSRESGGSPLQRLFF; DNA: TGTGCCACCAGCAGAGAGTCAGGGGGCTCCCCGCTTCAGCGACTGTTTTTT
V: TRBV30; J: TRBJ2-7; D: .; size: few; CDR3: CAWSLSYEQYF; DNA: TGTGCCTGGAGTCTCAGCTACGAGCAGTACTTC
V: TRBV6-1; J: TRBJ2-5; D: .; size: .; CDR3: CASRPTVGEEETQYF; DNA: TGTGCCAGCAGGCCTACAGTGGGGGAGGAAGAGACCCAGTACTTC
V: TRBV28; J: TRBJ1-1; D: TRBD1; size: many; CDR3: CASSLTGRGATTEAFF; DNA: TGTGCCAGCAGTTTGACAGGGAGGGGGGCGACCACTGAAGCTTTCTTT
V: TRBV27; J: TRBJ2-7; D: .; size: .; CDR3: CASGGPRGYEQYF; DNA: TGTGCCAGCGGAGGTCCTAGGGGCTACGAGCAGTACTTC
V: TRBV4-1; J: TRBJ1-2; D: TRBD1; size: few; CDR3: CASSSGQGDYGYTF; DNA: TGCGCCAGCAGCTCTGGACAGGGGGACTATGGCTACACCTTC
V: TRBV28; J: TRBJ2-1; D: .; size: .; CDR3: CASSPSGALDNEQFF; DNA: TGTGCCAGCAGTCCGTCGGGGGCCCTTGACAATGAGCAGTTCTTC
V: TRBV3-1; J: TRBJ1-2; D: .; size: .; CDR3: CASSQEALKRYGYTF; DNA: TGTGCCAGCAGCCAAGAGGCCCTTAAGAGATATGGCTACACCTTC
V: TRBV6-2/TRBV6-3; J: TRBJ1-1; D: .; size: many; CDR3: CASTEGRLNTEAFF; DNA: TGTGCCAGCACAGAGGGACGGCTGAACACTGAAGCTTTCTTT
V: TRBV30; J: TRBJ1-1; D: TRBD1; size: .; CDR3: CAQRRDRETEAFF; DNA: TGTGCCCAACGCCGGGACAGGGAGACTGAAGCTTTCTTT
V: TRBV29-1; J: TRBJ2-4; D: .; size: .; CDR3: CSVRVATKNIQYF; DNA: TGCAGCGTTCGGGTGGCAACCAAAAACATTCAGTACTTC
V: TRBV5-1; J: TRBJ2-7; D: TRBD2; size: many; CDR3: CASSRAERESYEQYF; DNA: TGCGCCAGCAGCCGCGCGGAGCGGGAATCATACGAGCAGTACTTC
V: TRBV30; J: TRBJ1-5; D: .; size: .; CDR3: CAWSYAGQPQHF; DNA: TGTGCCTGGAGTTACGCGGGTCAGCCCCAGCATTTT
V: TRBV25-1; J: TRBJ1-6; D: TRBD1; size: .; CDR3: CASSESQGAVGPLHF; DNA: TGTGCCAGCAGTGAATCTCAGGGGGCAGTGGGGCCCCTCCACTTT
V: TRBV6-1; J: TRBJ1-5; D: .; size: few; CDR3: CASSPRQYSNQPQHF; DNA: TGTGCCAGCAGTCCCAGACAGTATAGCAATCAGCCCCAGCATTTT
V: TRBV18; J: TRBJ2-5; D: .; size: .; CDR3: CASSPYEEETQYF; DNA: TGTGCCAGCTCACCATACGAGGAAGAGACCCAGTACTTC
V: TRBV29-1; J: TRBJ1-1; D: .; size: .; CDR3: CSVAGLVVTEAFF; DNA: TGCAGCGTTGCCGGACTGGTTGTCACTGAAGCTTTCTTT
V: TRBV6-5; J: TRBJ1-3; D: .; size: many; CDR3: CASSLQRPSSGHTIYF; DNA: TGTGCCAGCAGTTTACAGCGCCCCAGCTCTGGACACACCATATATTTT
V: TRBV6-1; J: TRBJ2-2; D: .; size: .; CDR3: CASSPLPSTGELFF; DNA: TGTGCCAGCAGCCCACTACCATCGACCGGGGAGCTGTTTTTT
V: TRBV5-1; J: TRBJ1-2; D: TRBD1; size: .; CDR3: CASSSSGGEDGYTF; DNA: TGCGCCAGCAGCTCCTCAGGGGGCGAGGATGGCTACACCTTC
V: TRBV7-9; J: TRBJ1-2; D: .; size: few; CDR3: CASSRAPQGNYGYTF; DNA: TGTGCCAGCAGCCGGGCGCCACAGGGTAACTATGGCTACACCTTC
V: TRBV9; J: TRBJ2-7; D: .; size: .; CDR3: CASSPDGILTREQYF; DNA: TGTGCCAGCAGCCCAGACGGTATCCTAACCCGCGAGCAGTACTTC
V: TRBV6-2/TRBV6-3; J: TRBJ1-2; D: .; size: .; CDR3: CASSRSVGYTF; DNA: TGTGCCAGCAGTCGGTCCGTTGGCTACACCTTC
V: TRBV28; J: TRBJ1-4; D: .; size: many; CDR3: CASSFDRTAWDELFF; DNA: TGTGCCAGCAGTTTTGACAGGACAGCCTGGGATGAACTGTTTTTT
V: TRBV6-1; J: TRBJ2-7; D: .; size: few; CDR3: CASNIDRLSHEQYF; DNA: TGTGCCAGCAATATTGACCGCTTATCCCACGAGCAGTACTTC
V: TRBV19; J: TRBJ1-5; D: TRBD1; size: few; CDR3: CASSGTGHQPQHF; DNA: TGTGCCAGTAGCGGGACAGGGCATCAGCCCCAGCATTTT
V: TRBV5-1; J: TRBJ2-4; D: .; size: few; CDR3: CASSEGDRVAKNIQYF; DNA: TGCGCCAGCAGCGAGGGGGACCGCGTAGCCAAAAACATTCAGTACTTC
V: TRBV7-2; J: TRBJ2-4; D: TRBD2; size: many; CDR3: CASSPTVAGGFQYF; DNA: TGTGCCAGCAGCCCCACCGTGGCGGGAGGGTTTCAGTACTTC
V: TRBV27; J: TRBJ1-2; D: TRBD1; size: many; CDR3: CASSPADRAAHYGYTF; DNA: TGTGCCAGCAGTCCCGCGGACAGGGCCGCTCACTATGGCTACACCTTC